This T cell receptor (beta chain) was sequenced for a study of graft-versus-host responses after intestinal transplantation. Study at large: Every recipient underwent anti-thymocyte globulin induction, then tacrolimus and steroids for two to three years.

Germline CDR1 and CDR2: SGHRS and YFSETQ. The CDR3 sequence is 18 residues long. V was clipped by 0 bases and J by 4 bases; unmatched bases: 12. Only in-frame clones appear in the TCRdb table, and some are missing; sequencing was by immunoSEQ multiplex PCR. The table has about 120,000 clones, about 92% seen once. Comment on this clone: Its antigen is undetermined.

General study findings and limits: Graft-versus-host to host-versus-graft clonal ratios in allografts were high in patients with graft-donor T cell macrochimerism. Recipient marrow harbored GvH clones, some of which surfaced first in ileum or blood. Early post-transplant declines in HvG were associated with peak levels of circulating GvH clones.

The source of this sequence is a human donor who was the organ donor for an intestinal transplant. The chain is built from TRBV5-1 and TRBJ2-2; 7 bases are shared with TRBD1. The source was unstimulated CD8+ T cells sorted from spleen or lymph node cells, collected before transplant. The CDR3 here is CASSLEWARGRVTGELFF. The CDR3 DNA is TGCGCCAGCAGCTTGGAATGGGCAAGGGGGCGCGTCACCGGGGAGCTGTTTTTT.